Listed below are T cell receptor beta chains from one sample, sequenced in a study of T cell repertoires in cytomegalovirus infection. TCRdb re-analysed the reads in MiXCR, keeping a single row per CDR3 protein. The sample lists a few hundred thousand distinct CDR3 sequences; roughly 42% were seen once. For these receptors, no antigen is known. Sequenced material: cultured PBMCs, taken from culture after CMV antigen stimulation. The receptors derive from a human donor in good health (CMV status not recorded). Some clones in this sample may be carry-over from other donors' samples. The CDR3 runs from the conserved cysteine through the conserved F or W. Fields, in order: D gene, V gene, J gene, clone size, CDR3 protein, CDR3 DNA. D genes are given only for firm matches. The size field is filled for only some rows; it gives once, few, many or a size class.

-	TRBV12-5	TRBJ1-2	-	CASGLDLRAGDYTF	TGTGCTAGTGGTTTGGACCTTCGGGCCGGAGACTACACCTTC
-	TRBV7-2	TRBJ1-2	-	CASSSGGWNYGYTF	TGTGCCAGCAGCTCGGGTGGGTGGAACTATGGCTACACCTTC
TRBD2	TRBV7-2	TRBJ2-3	-	CASTLLAGVVDTQYF	TGTGCCAGCACCCTACTAGCGGGAGTGGTGGATACGCAGTATTTT
-	TRBV7-2	TRBJ2-3	many	CASSSSPPGTQYF	TGTGCCAGCAGCTCCTCGCCCCCGGGTACGCAGTATTTT
-	TRBV27	TRBJ2-5	few	CASSWEGAHQETQYF	TGTGCCAGCAGTTGGGAAGGGGCCCACCAAGAGACCCAGTACTTC
-	TRBV7-2	TRBJ2-1	many	CASSRDSSSYNEQFF	TGTGCCAGCAGCAGGGACTCATCCTCCTACAATGAGCAGTTCTTC
-	TRBV12-3/TRBV12-4	TRBJ2-1	-	CASSRQDNEQFF	TGTGCCAGCAGTCGACAGGACAATGAGCAGTTCTTC
-	TRBV5-4	TRBJ2-5	-	CASSLTSHRGTQYF	TGTGCCAGCAGCTTGACGAGCCACCGGGGGACCCAGTACTTC
-	TRBV11-2	TRBJ1-4	-	CASSLGTPGSGGNEKLFF	TGTGCCAGCAGCTTGGGTACCCCAGGGAGCGGGGGTAATGAAAAACTGTTTTTT
-	TRBV7-2	TRBJ1-3	few	CASSLAGADSGNTIYF	TGTGCCAGCAGCCTTGCGGGCGCTGACTCTGGAAACACCATATATTTT
-	TRBV7-7	TRBJ2-7	-	CASSHEGGEQYF	TGTGCCAGCAGCCATGAGGGGGGGGAGCAGTACTTC
-	TRBV7-6	TRBJ2-1	-	CASSISPDVNEQFF	TGTGCCAGCAGCATATCCCCCGATGTGAATGAGCAGTTCTTC
-	TRBV19	TRBJ1-2	few	CASSIGSPWTYGYTF	TGTGCCAGTAGTATAGGCTCCCCTTGGACCTATGGCTACACCTTC
TRBD2	TRBV9	TRBJ2-1	-	CASSVSGTHAGGYNEQFF	TGTGCCAGCAGCGTGTCCGGGACCCACGCGGGAGGTTACAATGAGCAGTTCTTC
TRBD2	TRBV7-8	TRBJ2-1	-	CASSLGAPGIAGGAVGFF	TGTGCCAGCAGCTTAGGAGCTCCGGGAATAGCGGGGGGGGCTGTTGGGTTCTTC
-	TRBV7-2	TRBJ2-7	many	CASSSVRDFSRQYF	TGTGCCAGCAGCTCGGTCCGGGATTTCTCCCGGCAGTACTTC
-	TRBV11-3	TRBJ2-1	-	CASSSKEGKGNNEQFF	TGTGCCAGCAGCTCGAAAGAGGGAAAGGGCAACAATGAGCAGTTCTTC
-	TRBV12-3/TRBV12-4	TRBJ1-2	-	CASSFGQAIYGYTF	TGTGCCAGCAGTTTTGGGCAGGCGATCTATGGCTACACCTTC
TRBD2	TRBV2	TRBJ2-1	-	CATYLAGGNNEQFF	TGTGCCACTTATCTAGCGGGAGGGAACAATGAGCAGTTCTTC
-	TRBV3-1	TRBJ2-7	-	CASSQEYRAYEQYF	TGTGCCAGCAGCCAAGAGTACAGGGCCTACGAGCAGTACTTC
TRBD2	TRBV7-2	TRBJ2-2	-	CASSRGPLFSGSAAGELFF	TGTGCCAGCAGCCGAGGCCCTTTATTCAGCGGGAGTGCTGCCGGGGAGCTGTTTTTT
TRBD1	TRBV11-2	TRBJ2-1	-	CASSFGQVGQFF	TGTGCCAGCAGCTTCGGACAGGTGGGGCAGTTCTTC
-	TRBV7-2	TRBJ2-1	-	CASSFIGGELEQFF	TGTGCCAGCAGCTTTATTGGAGGGGAACTCGAGCAGTTCTTC
-	TRBV2	TRBJ1-1	-	CASTLGQNTEAFF	TGTGCCAGCACCCTCGGACAGAACACTGAAGCTTTCTTT
TRBD2	TRBV10-1	TRBJ2-3	-	CASSESTSGLAGVTDTQYF	TGCGCCAGCAGTGAGTCTACTTCGGGACTAGCGGGGGTCACAGATACGCAGTATTTT
TRBD2	TRBV28	TRBJ2-7	few	CASSSGGTNPEQYF	TGTGCCAGCTCCAGCGGGGGGACAAACCCCGAGCAGTACTTC
TRBD1	TRBV12-3/TRBV12-4	TRBJ1-1	-	CASSPGQGAITEAFF	TGTGCCAGCAGTCCAGGACAGGGGGCAATCACTGAAGCTTTCTTT
-	TRBV28	TRBJ1-1	few	CASGADIMNTEAFF	TGTGCCAGCGGTGCGGACATCATGAACACTGAAGCTTTCTTT
-	TRBV28	TRBJ1-5	-	CASRPGGRSGQPQHF	TGTGCCAGCAGGCCGGGGGGCAGATCTGGTCAGCCCCAGCATTTT
-	TRBV7-2	TRBJ2-3	-	CASSLRTKGYTQYF	TGTGCCAGCAGCCTAAGGACTAAAGGTTATACGCAGTATTTT
TRBD2	TRBV4-1	TRBJ2-1	-	CASSHPGTSSYNEQFF	TGCGCCAGCAGCCACCCCGGGACTAGCTCCTACAATGAGCAGTTCTTC
TRBD2	TRBV7-2	TRBJ2-3	-	CASSDSGFSTDTQYF	TGTGCCAGCAGCGATAGCGGGTTTAGCACAGATACGCAGTATTTT
-	TRBV12-5	TRBJ1-3	few	CASGLVQQSGNTIYF	TGTGCTAGTGGTTTGGTACAGCAGAGTGGAAACACCATATATTTT
TRBD2	TRBV15	TRBJ2-7	-	CATSRVRGEIYEQYF	TGTGCCACCAGCAGAGTTCGGGGGGAAATCTACGAGCAGTACTTC
TRBD2	TRBV12-3/TRBV12-4	TRBJ2-7	few	CASRGLAGPYEQYF	TGTGCCAGCAGGGGACTAGCGGGACCCTACGAGCAGTACTTC
TRBD2	TRBV7-2	TRBJ2-7	few	CASSLGRSGGEQYF	TGTGCCAGCAGCTTAGGAAGATCGGGAGGCGAGCAGTACTTC
-	TRBV5-1	TRBJ2-1	-	CASSRDTPRYNEQFF	TGCGCCAGCAGCCGGGATACACCGCGATACAATGAGCAGTTCTTC
-	TRBV20-1	TRBJ2-7	-	CSARENNREQYF	TGCAGTGCTAGGGAGAACAACCGCGAGCAGTACTTC
-	TRBV28	TRBJ2-3	few	CASSGEGWWQTEDDTQYF	TGTGCCAGCAGCGGAGAGGGGTGGTGGCAGACCGAGGACGATACGCAGTATTTT
-	TRBV12-5	TRBJ1-2	few	CASGFNRGYGYTF	TGTGCTAGTGGTTTTAATCGCGGGTATGGCTACACCTTC
TRBD2	TRBV11-2	TRBJ2-7	-	CASSLTSGLTSYEQYF	TGTGCCAGCAGCTTAACTAGCGGGCTTACCTCCTACGAGCAGTACTTC
-	TRBV7-2	TRBJ2-1	many	CASSWSSDGEQFF	TGTGCCAGCAGCTGGAGTTCGGATGGTGAGCAGTTCTTC
TRBD2	TRBV7-9	TRBJ2-5	-	CASTGLEQETQYF	TGTGCCAGCACAGGACTAGAACAAGAGACCCAGTACTTC
-	TRBV6-2/TRBV6-3	TRBJ1-5	-	CASSPGNPGNQPQHF	TGTGCCAGCAGCCCCGGGAACCCGGGCAATCAGCCCCAGCATTTT
TRBD2	TRBV6-6	TRBJ2-3	-	CASTDSGGLLDTQYF	TGTGCCAGCACCGATAGCGGGGGACTGTTGGATACGCAGTATTTT
-	TRBV2	TRBJ2-1	-	CASPTNNEQFF	TGTGCCTCCCCAACCAACAATGAGCAGTTCTTC
TRBD2	TRBV6-6	TRBJ2-5	-	CASSYLGLAGYQETQYF	TGTGCCAGCAGTTACCTCGGACTAGCGGGTTACCAAGAGACCCAGTACTTC
-	TRBV12-3/TRBV12-4	TRBJ1-3	few	CASSLGPYSSSGNTIYF	TGTGCCAGCAGTTTAGGACCCTATTCAAGCTCTGGAAACACCATATATTTT
TRBD2	TRBV29-1	TRBJ2-5	once	CSVPRDSGGQETQYF	TGCAGCGTGCCCCGTGATAGCGGGGGCCAAGAGACCCAGTACTTC
TRBD1	TRBV28	TRBJ1-1	once	CASSPGTGYMNTEAFF	TGTGCCAGCAGCCCTGGGACAGGGTACATGAACACTGAAGCTTTCTTT
TRBD2	TRBV12-3/TRBV12-4	TRBJ2-5	once	CASSPGTSGWVTQYF	TGTGCCAGCAGCCCCGGGACTAGCGGGTGGGTGACCCAGTACTTC
-	TRBV2	TRBJ2-5	few	CASGMRRQETQYF	TGTGCCAGCGGGATGAGGAGGCAAGAGACCCAGTACTTC
-	TRBV7-9	TRBJ2-7	few	CASSLAAGAPGEQYF	TGTGCCAGCAGCTTAGCGGCCGGTGCCCCCGGCGAGCAGTACTTC
-	TRBV7-2	TRBJ2-2	-	CASSPPQGYTGELFF	TGTGCCAGCAGCCCCCCCCAGGGCTACACCGGGGAGCTGTTTTTT
-	TRBV12-3/TRBV12-4	TRBJ1-2	-	CASSGSNYGYTF	TGTGCCAGCAGTGGCAGCAACTATGGCTACACCTTC
-	TRBV2	TRBJ2-7	-	CASSEHPNRVEQYF	TGTGCCAGCAGTGAACACCCGAATCGTGTAGAGCAGTACTTC